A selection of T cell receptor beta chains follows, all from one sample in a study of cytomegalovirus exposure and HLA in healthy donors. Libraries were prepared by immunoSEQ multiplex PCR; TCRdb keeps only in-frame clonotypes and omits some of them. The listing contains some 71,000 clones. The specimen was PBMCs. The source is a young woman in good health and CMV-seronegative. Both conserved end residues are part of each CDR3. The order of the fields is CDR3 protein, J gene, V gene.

CASRLGGSGQPQHF | TRBJ1-5 | TRBV19
CASSLDQNPRGYTF | TRBJ1-2 | TRBV11-2
CAWSVLPAGAAETQYF | TRBJ2-5 | TRBV30
CASSGGQGWETQYF | TRBJ2-5 | TRBV9
CASSLDGQGGGGELFF | TRBJ2-2 | TRBV5-1
CASSFLTGANTEAFF | TRBJ1-1 | TRBV5-1
CAWSVLGNGGYTF | TRBJ1-2 | TRBV30
CAANGQGASYGYTF | TRBJ1-2 | TRBV10-3
CASSVADPGAGGYTF | TRBJ1-2 | TRBV9
CASSQLEGARSGYTF | TRBJ1-2 | TRBV4-3
CASSGGTEYYEQYF | TRBJ2-7 | TRBV9
CASSGTRVSYNEQFF | TRBJ2-1 | TRBV2
CASSPGQGPYGYTF | TRBJ1-2 | TRBV5-1
CASSLSAGNTEAFF | TRBJ1-1 | TRBV5-1
CASSLGQGSTDTQYF | TRBJ2-3 | TRBV5-1
CAWKNSGSYNEQFF | TRBJ2-1 | TRBV30
CASSPRTSGRASTDTQYF | TRBJ2-3 | TRBV18
CASSAGGDYGYTF | TRBJ1-2 | TRBV7-9
CASSLKGALGYTF | TRBJ1-2 | TRBV27
CASREAGREKLFF | TRBJ1-4 | TRBV28
CAWSAGTAHYTEAFF | TRBJ1-1 | TRBV30
CASSQDADRGSNIQYF | TRBJ2-4 | TRBV4-2
CASGAGEQYF | TRBJ2-7 | TRBV6-5
CASRWGSGYTF | TRBJ1-2 | TRBV4-1
CASSPQGNYGYTF | TRBJ1-2 | TRBV5-7
CASSQPGQGGHGYTF | TRBJ1-2 | TRBV6-5
CASAGTGHSPLHF | TRBJ1-6 | TRBV9
CAWSKDRSYEQYF | TRBJ2-7 | TRBV30
CAISATSGANTGELFF | TRBJ2-2 | TRBV10-3
CALTSGGVDNEQFF | TRBJ2-1 | TRBV30
CATSTSSGNTIYF | TRBJ1-3 | TRBV28
CASSDWAASFSGANVLTF | TRBJ2-6 | TRBV6-1
CSVREGRRGVNEKLFF | TRBJ1-4 | TRBV29-1
CASSLGSQAWTF | TRBJ1-2 | TRBV5-4
CASSPQSAGGGAFF | TRBJ1-1 | TRBV18
CASSTQGQSYGYTF | TRBJ1-2 | TRBV5-5
CASSWGRTGAFF | TRBJ1-1 | TRBV5-6
CASSLAAGGGAAYEQYF | TRBJ2-7 | TRBV11-2
CASRLGHLQETQYF | TRBJ2-5 | TRBV6-6
CASSPRDSVYEQYF | TRBJ2-7 | TRBV28
CASSLDGGQETQYF | TRBJ2-5 | TRBV5-8
CASSVGQGSEQYF | TRBJ2-7 | TRBV28
CASSPWIEAEAFF | TRBJ1-1 | TRBV18
CASSLYPGKNEKLFF | TRBJ1-4 | TRBV5-4
CASNLDRAEETQYF | TRBJ2-5 | TRBV6-6
CASSLKRERNEQFF | TRBJ2-1 | TRBV4-1
CASSLGQGIDEQYF | TRBJ2-7 | TRBV27
CASSRGRQGLTKEQFF | TRBJ2-1 | TRBV7-2
CASSMETGIGANVLTF | TRBJ2-6 | TRBV19
CASSPGTGESAYEQYF | TRBJ2-7 | TRBV11-2
CAWAIRDRDVRTEAFF | TRBJ1-1 | TRBV30
CAWSQSSETQYF | TRBJ2-5 | TRBV30
CAWSDTSGSSRYEQYF | TRBJ2-7 | TRBV30
CASSGSGTSGIGEQFF | TRBJ2-1 | TRBV25-1
CASSLQTYRVGDTEAFF | TRBJ1-1 | TRBV4-2
CASSLRLAGDTDTQYF | TRBJ2-3 | TRBV7-9
CASSVGGLNYGYTF | TRBJ1-2 | TRBV9